This T cell receptor beta chain originates from a study of blood T cell repertoires in COVID-19. Across the study: Material from acute and convalescent COVID-19 was sourced from the United States, Italy and Spain. In each case, the material was cDNA or gDNA derived from T cells, B-cell-depleted T cells, or PBMCs.

V was cut by 4 bases and J by 3 bases, with 22 bases left in between. Germline V gives CDR1 SGHDT, CDR2 YYEEEE. This CDR3 is 17 amino acids long. Original handling: Amplifying reference gene primers gave estimates of nucleated cell counts. Profiled with immunoSEQ multiplex PCR; TCRdb holds only in-frame clones, not every one. V and J calls and clone size follow that table, whereas D and trimming were derived from the DNA. The sample consists of 80,000 to 95,000 clones, under 90% of them appearing once. The chain has TRBV5-6 and TRBJ1-2; a possible D gene is TRBD1 (5 bases). The sequencing sample was made of peripheral blood. This clonotype originated in a woman aged 70-85 years with acute or convalescent COVID-19. CDR3 coding DNA: TGTGCCAGCAGCCGAAATTACCGGGGGGACGGGGACTATGGCTACACCTTC. Translated: CASSRNYRGDGDYGYTF. The full variable domain, with the rest looked up from reference TRBV5-6 and TRBJ1-2, is DAGVTQSPTHLIKTRGQQVTLRCSPKSGHDTVSWYQQALGQGPQFIFQYYEEEERQRGNFPDRFSGHQFPNYSSELNVNALLLGDSALYLCASSRNYRGDGDYGYTFGSGTRLTVV.